The entry below gives a single T cell receptor beta chain sequence along with its context. Germline and junction disagree at one end, which may indicate a read error. Reliance was placed on clinical symptoms, serum thyroxine, TRAb, thyroid ultrasound and orbital computed tomography for diagnosis. The CDR3 covers 12 residues. From germline, CDR1 is SQVTM and CDR2 ANQGSEA. The sample comes from a study of Graves' ophthalmopathy and Graves' hyperthyroidism. RNA served as the template for amplifying TCR beta CDR3 regions. HTBI primers were used in a first-round RT-PCR, which preceded a second-round multiplex PCR. TCRdb reanalysed the multiplex PCR reads using MiXCR and keeps one entry per CDR3 protein. The table records about 700,000 distinct CDR3 sequences, 35% to 50% of them present only once.

The TCR originated in an adult man with Graves' ophthalmopathy. Sequenced input: peripheral blood. The V call is TRBV29-1, the J call TRBJ2-5; D is ambiguous. The J call is uncertain, as TRBJ2-7 better fits the DNA end. Here the CDR3 DNA reads TGTGCCTGGGGTTTTATGTCCTACGAGCAGTACTTC. This gives the protein CAWGFMSYEQYF.